The T cell receptor (beta chain) under discussion was sequenced for a study of cytomegalovirus exposure and HLA in healthy donors. Overall study findings and caveats: A reported reduction in N-insertions relative to the approximately 640-donor mean was seen in an Asian-associated ancestry cluster in a later analysis.

This CDR3 spans 15 amino acids. Trimming cost V 0 bases and J 8 bases, with 16 bases left between them. Germline assignment: CDR1 SNHLY and CDR2 FYNNEI. This clone was seen a handful of times. The antigen is not known. Vbeta (60) and Jbeta (13) primers were used in the PCR. Sequencing used immunoSEQ multiplex PCR; TCRdb keeps in-frame clones, though not all of them. The table records 150,000 to 200,000 clones, around three quarters of them present only once. This sequence originates from a man between 25 and 39 years old in good health and CMV-seropositive. The sample consisted of PBMCs. The chain combines TRBV2 with TRBJ1-2, with D uncertain. In DNA form, the CDR3 reads TGTGCCAGCAGTGAAGCGGAGGCAGTATCGTGGGGCTACACCTTC. Its translation: CASSEAEAVSWGYTF.